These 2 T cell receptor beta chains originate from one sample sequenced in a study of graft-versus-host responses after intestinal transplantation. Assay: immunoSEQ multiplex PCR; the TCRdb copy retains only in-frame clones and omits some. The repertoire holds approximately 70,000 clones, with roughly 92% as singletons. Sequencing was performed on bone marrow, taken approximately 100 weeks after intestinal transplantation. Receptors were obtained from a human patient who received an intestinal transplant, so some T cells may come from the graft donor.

CDR3 DNA: TGTGCCAGCAGTAATTCCGGGGGTTCTCGTGAAAAACTGTTTTTT. Its translation: CASSNSGGSREKLFF. V gene TRBV27 combines with J gene TRBJ1-4; perhaps TRBD1 as D (5 bases). This CDR3 is 15 amino acids long. V shed 5 bases and J shed 7 bases, with 17 bases lying between them. CDR1 MNHEY and CDR2 SMNVEV come from the germline V gene (reference sequence).

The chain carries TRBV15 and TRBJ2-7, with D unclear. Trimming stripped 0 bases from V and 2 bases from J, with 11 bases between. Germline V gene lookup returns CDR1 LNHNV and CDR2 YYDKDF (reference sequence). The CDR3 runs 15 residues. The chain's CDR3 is CATSRDAGITYEQYF. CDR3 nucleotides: TGTGCCACCAGCAGAGACGCAGGAATTACCTACGAGCAGTACTTC.